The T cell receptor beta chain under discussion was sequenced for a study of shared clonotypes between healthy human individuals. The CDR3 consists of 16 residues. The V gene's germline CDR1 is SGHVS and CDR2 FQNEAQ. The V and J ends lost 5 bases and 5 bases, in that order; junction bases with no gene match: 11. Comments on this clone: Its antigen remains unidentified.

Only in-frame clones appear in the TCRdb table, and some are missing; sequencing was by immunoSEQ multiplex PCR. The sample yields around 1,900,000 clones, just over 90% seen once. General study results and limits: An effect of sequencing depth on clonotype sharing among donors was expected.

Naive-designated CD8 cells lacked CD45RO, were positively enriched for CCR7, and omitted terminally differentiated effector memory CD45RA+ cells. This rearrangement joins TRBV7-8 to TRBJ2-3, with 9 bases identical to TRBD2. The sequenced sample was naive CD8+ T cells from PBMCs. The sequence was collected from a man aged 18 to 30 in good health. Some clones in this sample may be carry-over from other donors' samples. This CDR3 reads CASSPPPSGTIDTQYF. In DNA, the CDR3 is TGTGCCAGCAGCCCCCCTCCTAGCGGGACGATAGATACGCAGTATTTT.